The next 6 T cell receptor beta chains were all read from a single sample in a study of CD8+ T cells in alopecia areata (dated by TCRdb to 2016 to 2019). Library prep was done by the immunoSEQ multiplex PCR assay. For TCR sequencing, RNA was extracted from every sample and reverse transcribed into cDNA to serve as template. TCRdb took this table from immuneACCESS and kept in-frame rearrangements with V and J called. Such tables lack part of the clones; where checked against another copy, unresolved V genes explain under half of the gap, and the rest is unexplained. The sample table contains 200,000 or so clones; only one count was recorded for 58% of them. Of the sample, about 5.1% is held by the ten largest clones. The sample's time point label, in plain terms: 20 to 30 weeks on oral tofacitinib. The treatment or condition label, as the study defines it: oral pan-JAK inhibitor, 5-10 mg twice daily.

Sequenced here: CD4+ T cells sorted from blood, sampled at week 24, from a patient treated with tofacitinib. The receptors were gathered from a human donor with alopecia areata.

The rearrangement joins TRBV7-6 to TRBJ2-3; a possible D gene is TRBD2 (6 bases). CDR1 is SGHVS, CDR2 FNYEAQ, per germline. Trimming stripped 0 bases from V and 4 bases from J, with 8 bases between. The CDR3 loop spans 14 amino acids. The chain's CDR3 is CASSLALAPDTQYF. CDR3 nucleotide sequence: TGTGCCAGCAGCTTAGCACTAGCTCCAGATACGCAGTATTTT.

The gene calls are TRBV6-6 and TRBJ2-7, with D maybe TRBD2 (6 bases). Germline CDR1 and CDR2: MNHNY and SVGAGI (reference sequence). V lost 0 bases and J 2 bases, leaving 11 bases between the germline ends. The CDR3 runs 15 residues. The chain's CDR3 is CASSYSSGPTYEQYF. CDR3 DNA: TGTGCCAGCAGTTACTCCAGCGGGCCAACCTACGAGCAGTACTTC.

This rearrangement joins TRBV2 to TRBJ2-1; 10 bases map to TRBD2. V lost 9 bases to trimming and J lost 12 bases; unmatched junction nucleotides: 11. The CDR3 contains 13 residues. The V gene's germline CDR1 is SNHLY and CDR2 FYNNEI. The CDR3 DNA is TGTGCCAGACAGGGACTAGCGCCAATCGGGCAGTTCTTC. Translation gives CARQGLAPIGQFF.

This clone came up a few times. This chain uses TRBV7-2 with TRBJ1-4; 10 bases are shared with TRBD1. CDR3 size: 14 residues. Germline V gene sequence: CDR1 SGHTA, CDR2 FQGNSA. V gave up 0 bases and J gave up 12 bases; unmatched junction bases: 4. CDR3 residues: CASSLALTGGQLFF. CDR3 bases: TGTGCCAGCAGCTTAGCGCTGACAGGGGGCCAACTGTTTTTT. Together with reference TRBV7-2 and TRBJ1-4, the CDR3 gives the full variable domain: GAGVSQSPSNKVTEKGKDVELRCDPISGHTALYWYRQSLGQGLEFLIYFQGNSAPDKSGLPSDRFSAERTGGSVSTLTIQRTQQEDSAVYLCASSLALTGGQLFFGSGTQLSVL.

The gene calls are TRBV29-1 and TRBJ1-4, with D perhaps TRBD1 (6 bases). The V and J ends lost 7 bases and 3 bases respectively, with 12 bases between them. This CDR3 has 13 residues. Germline CDR1 reads SQVTM; CDR2 reads ANQGSEA. CDR3 bases: TGCAGCGGCCAGACAGGTCCTAATGAAAAACTGTTTTTT. The encoded protein is CSGQTGPNEKLFF. The full variable domain, its missing parts supplied by reference TRBV29-1 and TRBJ1-4, is SAVISQKPSRDICQRGTSLTIQCQVDSQVTMMFWYRQQPGQSLTLIATANQGSEATYESGFVIDKFPISRPNLTFSTLTVSNMSPEDSSIYLCSGQTGPNEKLFFGSGTQLSVL.

This clone came up a few times. J is TRBJ2-7 and V is TRBV7-3; maybe TRBD1 (5 bases). Trimming cost V 2 bases and J 3 bases, with 14 bases left between them. Germline assignment: CDR1 SGHTA and CDR2 FQGTGA. CDR3 length: 15 residues. CDR3 bases: TGTGCCAGCAGCTTAGGTTCTGGACAAGTCTACGAGCAGTACTTC. Translated: CASSLGSGQVYEQYF.